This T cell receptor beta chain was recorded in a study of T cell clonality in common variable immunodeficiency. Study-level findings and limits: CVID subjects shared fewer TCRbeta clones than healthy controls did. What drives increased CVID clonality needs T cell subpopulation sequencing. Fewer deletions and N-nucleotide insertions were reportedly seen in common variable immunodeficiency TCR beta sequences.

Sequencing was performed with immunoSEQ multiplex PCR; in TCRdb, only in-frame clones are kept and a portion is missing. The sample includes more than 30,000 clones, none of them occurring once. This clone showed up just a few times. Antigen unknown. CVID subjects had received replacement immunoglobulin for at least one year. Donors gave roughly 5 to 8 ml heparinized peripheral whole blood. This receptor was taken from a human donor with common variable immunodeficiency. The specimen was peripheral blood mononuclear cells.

CDR3 protein: CASSVQMAYGYTF. CDR3 DNA (partial): TGTGCCAGCAGCGTTCAGATGGCCTATGGC. The chain has TRBV7-9 and TRBJ1-2, with D unclear. The read falls 3 residues short of the CDR3 end, and the missing part is taken from the germline J gene. This CDR3 is built from 13 residues. CDR1 SEHNR and CDR2 FQNEAQ come from the germline V gene (reference sequence). Trimming pared 5 bases from V and 4 bases from J, leaving 11 bases between.